The sample holds a few counts of the clone carrying this T cell receptor beta chain. V lost 0 bases, J lost 1 base, and 10 bases lay in between. The CDR3 runs to 16 residues. The germline CDR1 and CDR2 sequences are MNHEY and SMNVEV (reference sequence). The data originate from a study of blood T cells in healthy people across ages. Turning to the study itself: Template switching retrieved approximately one barcoded beta molecule for each two T cells.

Then a second PCR, running about 6 to 12 cycles, was carried out with a sample-barcoded 5' primer and a J-beta primer mix. From the 5' RACE reads, TCRdb called clonotypes with MiXCR, one entry per CDR3 protein. This sample carries approximately 1.5 million distinct CDR3 sequences, 40% to 45% of them seen once, and the ten largest clones take about 3.8%. The clonotype comes from a woman aged 18-29 years in good health. V usage is TRBV27 and J usage is TRBJ1-5; TRBD1 might be the D (5 bases). Sequencing was performed on blood. CDR3 residues: CASSLSAGVSNQPQHF. The CDR3 nucleotides are TGTGCCAGCAGTTTATCGGCGGGGGTCAGCAATCAGCCCCAGCATTTT.